This is a list of T cell receptor beta chains from one sample in a study of blood T cell repertoires in COVID-19. TCRdb's table, derived via immunoSEQ multiplex PCR, lists solely in-frame clones and lacks some. The sample records roughly 500,000 clones, 89% being singletons. Material for sequencing was peripheral blood. The receptors were gathered from a man aged 18-30 years with COVID-19, enrolled during active disease. Both conserved end residues are part of each CDR3. The D gene is left open where the match is weak. Only some rows state a clone size, as once, few, many or a class for expanded clones.

v_call	j_call	d_call	clone_size	cdr3_nt	cdr3_aa
TRBV2	TRBJ2-7	TRBD2	.	TGTGCCAGCAGCACTAGCGGGAGTTTTTACGAGCAGTACTTC	CASSTSGSFYEQYF
TRBV6-4	TRBJ2-1	TRBD1	.	TGTGCCAGCAGGGACAGGAGGACAGGGGGAAATGAGCAGTTCTTC	CASRDRRTGGNEQFF
TRBV27	TRBJ1-2	.	.	TGTGCCAGCAGTCCCTCCCCCGCGGGGGTGGGGGGCTACACCTTC	CASSPSPAGVGGYTF
TRBV24-1	TRBJ2-1	.	.	TGTGCCACCAGTGATGCCCCGAGCTATGAGCAGTTCTTC	CATSDAPSYEQFF
TRBV18	TRBJ1-5	.	few	TGTGCCAGCTCACCATCACGAGGAGGACCCCAGATCCCCCAGCATTTT	CASSPSRGGPQIPQHF
TRBV11-3	TRBJ2-1	.	.	TGTGCCAGCAGCTTCGCGAAGGGGACCTACAATGAGCAGTTCTTC	CASSFAKGTYNEQFF
TRBV7-2	TRBJ2-3	.	.	TGTGCCCTCTCGGAGAGCGGTATGACAGATACGCAGTATTTT	CALSESGMTDTQYF
TRBV2	TRBJ1-4	.	.	TGTGCCAGCAGGGCTGAAAAACTGTTTTTT	CASRAEKLFF
TRBV27	TRBJ2-1	TRBD2	once	TGTGCCAGCAGGCCTCCACTAGCGGGGAACTACAATGAGCAGTTCTTC	CASRPPLAGNYNEQFF
TRBV7-6	TRBJ2-5	.	.	TGTGCCAGCAGCTTAGCCGACAGCCCAGGCCAGACCCAGTACTTC	CASSLADSPGQTQYF
TRBV7-8	TRBJ1-1	.	.	TGTGCCAGCAGCACAAACAGGGTGGGGAACACTGAAGCTTTCTTT	CASSTNRVGNTEAFF
TRBV12-3/TRBV12-4	TRBJ2-7	.	.	TGTGCCAGCAGTTTAGCGCCGGGTTACGAGCAGTACTTC	CASSLAPGYEQYF
TRBV4-1	TRBJ2-7	.	.	TGCGCCAGCAGCCAAGTTCCAGGGGTTGAGCAGTACTTC	CASSQVPGVEQYF
TRBV2	TRBJ2-3	TRBD2	once	TGTGCCAGCACTATCGGGACTAGCCGCACAGATACGCAGTATTTT	CASTIGTSRTDTQYF
TRBV2	TRBJ1-1	TRBD1	once	TGTGCCAGCAGTACACAGGGGGCTTCGACTGAAGCTTTCTTT	CASSTQGASTEAFF
TRBV25-1	TRBJ2-7	TRBD1	.	TGTGCCAGCAGTGAACCCGGGACAGTGAGCTCCTACGAGCAGTACTTC	CASSEPGTVSSYEQYF
TRBV12-3/TRBV12-4	TRBJ2-3	.	.	TGTGCCAGCAGTTTATTCGAGGCAGATACGCAGTATTTT	CASSLFEADTQYF
TRBV5-4	TRBJ2-2	.	.	TGTGCCAGCAGCCAAGCAGGGGCCCTGCCGAACACCGGGGAGCTGTTTTTT	CASSQAGALPNTGELFF
TRBV24-1	TRBJ1-4	TRBD1	.	TGTGCCACCAGTGATACCGGGACAGGGGTAGGGAATGAAAAACTGTTTTTT	CATSDTGTGVGNEKLFF
TRBV20-1	TRBJ2-5	TRBD2	.	TGCAGTGCTAGTGGCGGGGGGTCAGAGACCCAGTACTTC	CSASGGGSETQYF
TRBV5-1	TRBJ2-1	.	.	TGCGCCAGCAGCCTGGACTCCCTGAGCTCCTACAATGAGCAGTTCTTC	CASSLDSLSSYNEQFF
TRBV11-2	TRBJ1-2	TRBD1	.	TGTGCCAGCAGCTCCCGGGACAGACTAAACTATGGCTACACCTTC	CASSSRDRLNYGYTF
TRBV27	TRBJ2-7	TRBD2	.	TGTGCCAGCAGGACAGCGGGAGGGCCATACGAGCAGTACTTC	CASRTAGGPYEQYF
TRBV11-2	TRBJ2-7	TRBD2	.	TGTGCCAGCAGCAGAGTAGAGGTAGCGGGGGCCTCCTACGAGCAGTACTTC	CASSRVEVAGASYEQYF
TRBV2	TRBJ1-2	TRBD1	.	TGTGCCAGCAGTGAGGGGACAGGCTTTTGGGGCTACACCTTC	CASSEGTGFWGYTF
TRBV9	TRBJ2-1	.	once	TGTGCCAGCAGCCCCGGAAGGAGCGGCTCCTACAATGAGCAGTTCTTC	CASSPGRSGSYNEQFF
TRBV28	TRBJ2-3	.	few	TGTGCCAGCAGAGCTATCGCTACGCAGTATTTT	CASRAIATQYF
TRBV27	TRBJ2-1	TRBD1	.	TGTGCCAGCAGTCTGAGGGACAGGGTGAGAAGCTACAATGAGCAGTTCTTC	CASSLRDRVRSYNEQFF
TRBV6-5	TRBJ2-5	TRBD1	.	TGTGCCAGCAGGTTTTCCGGGACAGGGGAGGAGACCCAGTACTTC	CASRFSGTGEETQYF
TRBV6-6	TRBJ2-7	TRBD2	.	TGTGCCAGCAGTTCCCCGACTAGCGGGAGGAGTTACGAGCAGTACTTC	CASSSPTSGRSYEQYF
TRBV24-1	TRBJ1-5	TRBD1	.	TGTGCCACCAGTGACTCGACAGGGGGCGGCAATCAGCCCCAGCATTTT	CATSDSTGGGNQPQHF
TRBV9	TRBJ2-5	.	.	TGTGCCAGCAGCCCTCAGGGGAGAGGGAGAGAGACCCAGTACTTC	CASSPQGRGRETQYF
TRBV4-1	TRBJ1-2	.	once	TGCGCCAGCAGCCAACCCCAGGCCACCTATGGCTACACCTTC	CASSQPQATYGYTF
TRBV2	TRBJ2-1	TRBD2	.	TGTGCCAGCATGGGACTAGCGGGTTACAATGAGCAGTTCTTC	CASMGLAGYNEQFF
TRBV19	TRBJ1-1	.	few	TGTGCCAGTAGTCCCCCGGGCACTGAAGCTTTCTTT	CASSPPGTEAFF
TRBV5-1	TRBJ1-6	TRBD1	.	TGCGCCAGCAGCAAAGGGACAGGGATTGGCGATAATTCACCCCTCCACTTT	CASSKGTGIGDNSPLHF
TRBV13	TRBJ2-7	TRBD2	once	TGTGCCAGCAGCCTTAGGACTAGCGGGGGGGCCAGCTCCTACGAGCAGTACTTC	CASSLRTSGGASSYEQYF
TRBV2	TRBJ2-3	.	.	TGTGCCAGCAGACAGGGCACAGATACGCAGTATTTT	CASRQGTDTQYF
TRBV2	TRBJ2-1	TRBD2	.	TGTGCCAGCAGTTTAGCGGGACCCAACTACAATGAGCAGTTCTTC	CASSLAGPNYNEQFF
TRBV2	TRBJ2-7	TRBD1	.	TGTGCCAGCAGCGATTTGGACAGGGTCCACGAGCAGTACTTC	CASSDLDRVHEQYF
TRBV9	TRBJ1-3	.	few	TGTGCCAGCAGCTCCCGAGCAGGGGCGGACACCATATATTTT	CASSSRAGADTIYF
TRBV25-1	TRBJ1-4	.	.	TGTGCCAGCAGCTCCGCTCAGGGTTTAATTAATGAAAAACTGTTTTTT	CASSSAQGLINEKLFF
TRBV19	TRBJ2-5	.	.	TGTGCCAGTAGTATAAGCGCCACCGGGAAAGAGACCCAGTACTTC	CASSISATGKETQYF
TRBV2	TRBJ1-1	.	.	TGTGCCAGCAGTTCACGGGAGAACACTGAAGCTTTCTTT	CASSSRENTEAFF
TRBV5-4	TRBJ2-7	TRBD2	.	TGTGCCAGCAGCTATGGGACTAGCAGCTACGAGCAGTACTTC	CASSYGTSSYEQYF